The clone carrying this T cell receptor (beta chain) has more than one count but fewer than ten. What it recognizes is unknown. Germline lookup yields CDR1 LGHNA and CDR2 YSLEER. Trimming stripped 0 bases from V and 3 bases from J, with 15 bases between. The CDR3 runs 16 residues. From the RT-PCR reads, TCRdb called clonotypes with MiXCR, one entry per CDR3 protein. The sample includes 650,000 to 800,000 distinct CDR3 sequences, around a sixth seen only once; the top ten take under 13%. This record comes from a study of response to subunit inactivated influenza vaccine. Findings of the study overall: Authors suggested that a seasonal influenza vaccination recruits few new T cells each time.

This receptor was identified in a man aged 50-59 years who received an inactivated influenza vaccine. V is TRBV4-3 and J is TRBJ2-7; D gene uncertain. Source: PBMCs from blood, taken roughly 5 days after vaccination. The CDR3 loop reads CASSQDRAFQGYEQYF. CDR3 coding DNA: TGCGCCAGCAGCCAAGATAGGGCTTTCCAAGGCTACGAGCAGTACTTC.